Following are 3 T cell receptor beta chains from one sample sequenced in a study of T cells in Graves' hyperthyroidism and ophthalmopathy. RNA transcripts were the template for amplifying TCR beta CDR3 regions. HTBI primers were used for first-round RT-PCR of the TCR CDR3. TCRdb independently ran MiXCR on the multiplex PCR reads; one entry per CDR3 protein. In the table there are 500,000 to 650,000 distinct CDR3 sequences, more than 12% of which are singletons. The sample taken for sequencing was blood. These receptors originate from a woman in her forties or fifties with Graves' ophthalmopathy.

V usage is TRBV30 and J usage is TRBJ1-1; TRBD1 might be the D (6 bases). CDR1 and CDR2 from the germline V gene are GTSNPN and SVGIG (reference sequence). Trimming took 0 bases from V and 7 from J, leaving 15 bases between them. The CDR3 runs to 14 residues. CDR3 in amino acids: CAWSVNRVYIEAFF. The CDR3 DNA follows: TGTGCCTGGAGTGTAAACAGGGTTTACATTGAAGCTTTCTTT. Filled out from reference TRBV30 and TRBJ1-1, the complete variable domain reads SQTIHQWPATLVQPVGSPLSLECTVEGTSNPNLYWYRQAAGRGLQLLFYSVGIGQISSEVPQNLSASRPQDRQFILSSKKLLLSDSGFYLCAWSVNRVYIEAFFGQGTRLTVV.

This clonotype was recorded a few times. The V and J genes are TRBV9 and TRBJ2-7; TRBD2 aligns across 9 bases. Looked up from germline, CDR1 is SGDLS and CDR2 is YYNGEE. The CDR3 contains 14 residues. The junction had 4 bases not matched to a gene; V was cut back by 3 bases and J by 3 bases. CDR3 nucleotide sequence: TGTGCCAGCAGCGAGGCTAGCGGGAACTACGAGCAGTACTTC. It yields the protein CASSEASGNYEQYF.

This clonotype was recorded at least ten times. The rearrangement uses TRBV6-6 and TRBJ1-1; tentative D call: TRBD1 (5 bases). V was pared by 0 bases and J by 5 bases, with 19 bases between. The CDR3 loop spans 17 amino acids. Germline V gene data show CDR1 as MNHNY and CDR2 as SVGAGI (reference sequence). CDR3 residues: CASSYSRYRFVGTEAFF. The CDR3 DNA reads TGTGCCAGCAGTTACTCGAGATACAGGTTCGTGGGAACTGAAGCTTTCTTT.